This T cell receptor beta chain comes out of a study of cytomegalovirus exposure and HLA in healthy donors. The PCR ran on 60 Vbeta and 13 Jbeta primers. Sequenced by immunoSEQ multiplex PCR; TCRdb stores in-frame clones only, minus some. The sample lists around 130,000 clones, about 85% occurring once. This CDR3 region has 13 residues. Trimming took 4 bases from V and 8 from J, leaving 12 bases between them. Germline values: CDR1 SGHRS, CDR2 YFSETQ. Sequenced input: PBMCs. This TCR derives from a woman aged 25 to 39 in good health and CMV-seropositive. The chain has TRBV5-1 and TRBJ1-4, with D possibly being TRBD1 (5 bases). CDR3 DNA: TGCGCCAGCAGCCGCGGTGGGGGGGAAAAACTGTTTTTT. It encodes CASSRGGGEKLFF. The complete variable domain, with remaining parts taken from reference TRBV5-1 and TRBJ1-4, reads KAGVTQTPRYLIKTRGQQVTLSCSPISGHRSVSWYQQTPGQGLQFLFEYFSETQRNKGNFPGRFSGRQFSNSRSEMNVSTLELGDSALYLCASSRGGGEKLFFGSGTQLSVL.